A selection of T cell receptor beta chains follows, all from one sample in a study of Ad26.COV2.S vaccination and SARS-CoV-2 variants. Sequencing used immunoSEQ multiplex PCR; TCRdb keeps in-frame clones, though not all of them. The data hold some 290,000 clones, with 85% to 90% observed a single time. Material: peripheral blood, obtained in a trial of Ad26.COV2.S vaccine versus placebo. The receptor source for this set is a person between 18 and 59 years old who received the Ad26.COV2.S COVID-19 vaccine or a placebo. Both conserved end residues are part of each CDR3. The order of the fields is D gene, V gene, J gene, clone size, CDR3 DNA, CDR3 protein. A D gene is named only where the DNA matches it firmly. Part of the rows lack a size; the others show once, few, many or a class for expanded clones.

D gene: TRBD2; V gene: TRBV11-3; J gene: TRBJ2-5; clone size: .; CDR3 DNA: TGTGCCAGCAGCTTACGTAGCGGGCAAGAGACCCAGTACTTC; CDR3 protein: CASSLRSGQETQYF
D gene: .; V gene: TRBV7-2; J gene: TRBJ1-1; clone size: .; CDR3 DNA: TGTGCCAGCAGCTTAGCTGGAGTTATGAACACTGAAGCTTTCTTT; CDR3 protein: CASSLAGVMNTEAFF
D gene: .; V gene: TRBV4-1; J gene: TRBJ1-1; clone size: .; CDR3 DNA: TGCGCCAGCAGCCCCCCAGGGAGGACTGAAGCTTTCTTT; CDR3 protein: CASSPPGRTEAFF
D gene: TRBD1; V gene: TRBV4-2; J gene: TRBJ1-2; clone size: .; CDR3 DNA: TGTGCCAGCAGCCAAGATGAGCTAGGGGGCCAGCTTAACTATGGCTACACCTTC; CDR3 protein: CASSQDELGGQLNYGYTF
D gene: .; V gene: TRBV4-1; J gene: TRBJ2-2; clone size: .; CDR3 DNA: TGCGCCAGCAGCCAGCCGACCCAGAACACCGGGGAGCTGTTTTTT; CDR3 protein: CASSQPTQNTGELFF
D gene: .; V gene: TRBV6-1; J gene: TRBJ1-2; clone size: .; CDR3 DNA: TGTGCCAGCAGTGAGGCAGGGTTCTGCACCTTC; CDR3 protein: CASSEAGFCTF
D gene: .; V gene: TRBV5-1; J gene: TRBJ2-3; clone size: .; CDR3 DNA: TGCGCCAGCAGAAAAACTCCGGCGGGAGATACGCAGTATTTT; CDR3 protein: CASRKTPAGDTQYF
D gene: TRBD1; V gene: TRBV4-1; J gene: TRBJ1-1; clone size: .; CDR3 DNA: TGCGCCAGCAGCCAGACGGGACAGGGAGACACTGAAGCTTTCTTT; CDR3 protein: CASSQTGQGDTEAFF
D gene: .; V gene: TRBV19; J gene: TRBJ1-5; clone size: .; CDR3 DNA: TGTGCCAGTAGTATAAGCACCGACAATCAGCCCCAGCATTTT; CDR3 protein: CASSISTDNQPQHF
D gene: .; V gene: TRBV30; J gene: TRBJ1-1; clone size: .; CDR3 DNA: TGTGCCTGGAGTGGTTACACTGAAGCTTTCTTT; CDR3 protein: CAWSGYTEAFF
D gene: .; V gene: TRBV12-3/TRBV12-4; J gene: TRBJ1-6; clone size: .; CDR3 DNA: TGTGCCAGCAGTCGGACAGACGATTCACCCCTCCACTTT; CDR3 protein: CASSRTDDSPLHF
D gene: .; V gene: TRBV5-4; J gene: TRBJ2-2; clone size: once; CDR3 DNA: TGTGCCAGCAGCGTGGACCCCGGCGGGGAGCTGTTTTTT; CDR3 protein: CASSVDPGGELFF
D gene: .; V gene: TRBV25-1; J gene: TRBJ2-7; clone size: .; CDR3 DNA: TGTGCCAGCAGTGAAGGATGGGCCTCGCGCGAGCAGTACTTC; CDR3 protein: CASSEGWASREQYF
D gene: .; V gene: TRBV3-1/TRBV3-2; J gene: TRBJ1-1; clone size: once; CDR3 DNA: TGTGCCAGCAGCCACCCAAGGGACCGGACCTTGACCTTCTTT; CDR3 protein: CASSHPRDRTLTFF
D gene: .; V gene: TRBV24-1; J gene: TRBJ2-2; clone size: .; CDR3 DNA: TGTGCCACCAGTGTACTTGTAGGGACCCCGGAGGAGCTGTTTTTT; CDR3 protein: CATSVLVGTPEELFF
D gene: .; V gene: TRBV18; J gene: TRBJ2-1; clone size: .; CDR3 DNA: TGTGCCAGCTCACCACAGCTAAACAATGAGCAGTTCTTC; CDR3 protein: CASSPQLNNEQFF
D gene: TRBD1; V gene: TRBV28; J gene: TRBJ1-6; clone size: .; CDR3 DNA: TGTGCCAGCAGGGGGCCGGGGACAGGAGGGTCACCCCTCCACTTT; CDR3 protein: CASRGPGTGGSPLHF
D gene: TRBD1; V gene: TRBV4-1; J gene: TRBJ1-2; clone size: .; CDR3 DNA: TGCGCCAGCAGCAAACGACAGGGGGAGAACTATGGCTACACCTTC; CDR3 protein: CASSKRQGENYGYTF
D gene: .; V gene: TRBV12-5; J gene: TRBJ1-1; clone size: once; CDR3 DNA: TGTGCTAGTGGTTTGAACACTGAAGCTTTCTTT; CDR3 protein: CASGLNTEAFF
D gene: .; V gene: TRBV1; J gene: TRBJ2-7; clone size: .; CDR3 DNA: TGCACCAGCAGCCCGGGTCCCCATTTAGCGGGTGGTACCTACGAGCAGTACTTC; CDR3 protein: CTSSPGPHLAGGTYEQYF
D gene: .; V gene: TRBV3-1/TRBV3-2; J gene: TRBJ2-3; clone size: .; CDR3 DNA: TGTGCCAGCAGCCAAGCGGCTCCGTGGTCGCAGTATTTT; CDR3 protein: CASSQAAPWSQYF
D gene: .; V gene: TRBV9; J gene: TRBJ1-2; clone size: .; CDR3 DNA: TGTGCCAGCAGCGTCCGCCCTGTCAGTGACTATGGCTACACCTTC; CDR3 protein: CASSVRPVSDYGYTF
D gene: TRBD1; V gene: TRBV2; J gene: TRBJ2-7; clone size: .; CDR3 DNA: TGTGCCAGCAGCGTCGGGACAGGAGGACCCTACGAGCAGTACTTC; CDR3 protein: CASSVGTGGPYEQYF
D gene: TRBD1; V gene: TRBV29-1; J gene: TRBJ2-5; clone size: .; CDR3 DNA: TGCAGCGTTGACTATCAGGGGGCGATGAGGCCCCAAGAGACCCAGTACTTC; CDR3 protein: CSVDYQGAMRPQETQYF
D gene: TRBD2; V gene: TRBV3-1/TRBV3-2; J gene: TRBJ2-2; clone size: .; CDR3 DNA: TGTGCCAGCAGCCGACTAGCGGGGCCCGGGGAGCTGTTTTTT; CDR3 protein: CASSRLAGPGELFF
D gene: .; V gene: TRBV5-6; J gene: TRBJ1-6; clone size: .; CDR3 DNA: TGTGCCAGCACCACGCAGAGGGGACGTGAGGAGAGGTCACCCCTCCACTTT; CDR3 protein: CASTTQRGREERSPLHF
D gene: TRBD1; V gene: TRBV4-1; J gene: TRBJ1-2; clone size: few; CDR3 DNA: TGCGCCAGCAGCCAAGTTACAGGGGATGGCTACACCTTC; CDR3 protein: CASSQVTGDGYTF
D gene: .; V gene: TRBV9; J gene: TRBJ1-3; clone size: .; CDR3 DNA: TGTGCCAGCAGCGTAGCTGAAGGGGTTGGAAACACCATATATTTT; CDR3 protein: CASSVAEGVGNTIYF
D gene: .; V gene: TRBV5-5; J gene: TRBJ1-5; clone size: .; CDR3 DNA: TGTGCCAGCAGCTTGGGGCCCTTCCTCAGGGGTTCGAGCAATCAGCCCCAGCATTTT; CDR3 protein: CASSLGPFLRGSSNQPQHF
D gene: .; V gene: TRBV12-3/TRBV12-4; J gene: TRBJ1-1; clone size: .; CDR3 DNA: TGTGCCACCCAAGAAGCTTTCTTT; CDR3 protein: CATQEAFF
D gene: .; V gene: TRBV6-5; J gene: TRBJ2-7; clone size: once; CDR3 DNA: TGTGCCAGCAGTTCCACTCAGGGAAAACAGTACTTC; CDR3 protein: CASSSTQGKQYF
D gene: TRBD2; V gene: TRBV19; J gene: TRBJ2-5; clone size: .; CDR3 DNA: TGTGCCAGTAGTAACGGACTAGTAGGGGTCGAGACCCAGTACTTC; CDR3 protein: CASSNGLVGVETQYF
D gene: TRBD1; V gene: TRBV10-3; J gene: TRBJ2-3; clone size: .; CDR3 DNA: TGTGCCATAAAGGGACAGGGAACAGATACGCAGTATTTT; CDR3 protein: CAIKGQGTDTQYF
D gene: TRBD2; V gene: TRBV2; J gene: TRBJ2-5; clone size: .; CDR3 DNA: TGTGCCAGAGGACTAGCGGGGAGTCAAGAGACCCAGTACTTC; CDR3 protein: CARGLAGSQETQYF
D gene: .; V gene: TRBV5-1; J gene: TRBJ2-7; clone size: .; CDR3 DNA: TGCGCCAGCAGCACAGGGTTTCGGTCCTACGAGCAGTACTTC; CDR3 protein: CASSTGFRSYEQYF